These T cell receptor beta chains were read from a single sample in a study of blood T cell repertoires in COVID-19. This table comes from immunoSEQ multiplex PCR, and its TCRdb copy is limited to in-frame clones, with some not included. This sample yields 130,000 or so clones, of which around 86% are seen a single time; approximately 9.1% belongs to the top ten. The sequencing sample was made of peripheral blood. Every receptor here comes from a woman aged 60-70 years with active or convalescent COVID-19. CDR3s include the opening cysteine and the closing phenylalanine or tryptophan. The order of the fields is J gene, D gene, clone size, V gene, CDR3 DNA, CDR3 protein. The D gene is left open where the match is weak. A row's size may be missing; if present it is once, few, many or a size class.

TRBJ2-1 | . | few | TRBV12-5 | TGTGCTAGTGGTTTGACAGGGAGCGATGAGCAGTTCTTC | CASGLTGSDEQFF
TRBJ1-2 | TRBD1 | . | TRBV10-2 | TGCGCCAGCAGTCAATCCCGACAGGGGGCCGGGTATGGCTACACCTTC | CASSQSRQGAGYGYTF
TRBJ1-1 | TRBD1 | . | TRBV9 | TGTGCCAGCAGCGTAGGGCTAGGACAGGGGAACACTGAAGCTTTCTTT | CASSVGLGQGNTEAFF
TRBJ2-3 | . | . | TRBV24-1 | TGTGCCACCAGTGACCCAGGGTTTGGTACGCAGTATTTT | CATSDPGFGTQYF
TRBJ1-1 | . | . | TRBV9 | TGTGCCAGCAGCGTAGATCCGGGGATTGGTACTGAAGCTTTCTTT | CASSVDPGIGTEAFF
TRBJ2-3 | . | few | TRBV24-1 | TGTGCCACCAGTGATAAACAGCGGCAAGGCACAGATACGCAGTATTTT | CATSDKQRQGTDTQYF
TRBJ1-6 | . | few | TRBV6-2/TRBV6-3 | TGTGCCAGCAGTCCGCCCGCCGTGCAGCGTAATTCACCCCTCCACTTT | CASSPPAVQRNSPLHF
TRBJ2-1 | TRBD1 | . | TRBV9 | TGTGCCAGCAGCGAACATCTATTACAGGGGGCGGGGAATGAGCAGTTCTTC | CASSEHLLQGAGNEQFF
TRBJ1-4 | TRBD1 | . | TRBV18 | TGTGCCAGCTCACCCCAGGGACAGGGGAATGAAAAACTGTTTTTT | CASSPQGQGNEKLFF
TRBJ1-2 | TRBD1 | . | TRBV7-9 | TGTGCCAGCAGCAGCCGGGACAGGGGGCTTAACTATGGCTACACCTTC | CASSSRDRGLNYGYTF
TRBJ2-1 | TRBD2 | . | TRBV7-3 | TGTGCCAGCAGCTCTCCGACTAGCGGTTACAATGAGCAGTTCTTC | CASSSPTSGYNEQFF
TRBJ1-4 | . | . | TRBV3-1/TRBV3-2 | TGTGCCAGCAGTCCAAGTCAGGCCGCAAAACTGTTTTTT | CASSPSQAAKLFF